A selection of T cell receptor beta chains follows, all from one sample in a study of blood T cell repertoires in COVID-19. Profiling relied on immunoSEQ multiplex PCR, and the TCRdb table lists in-frame clones only, not all of them. This sample has some 150,000 clones, with roughly 88% found just once. The specimen was peripheral blood. Every receptor here comes from an older woman with acute or convalescent COVID-19. Both conserved end residues are part of each CDR3.

TRBV28 | CASRRDLNSPLHF
TRBV28 | CASISIYRTSGGHSTDTQYF
TRBV9 | CASSAQVGRNEQFF
TRBV28 | CASSQQGYGYTF
TRBV7-2 | CASSARTGLANYGYTF
TRBV11-1 | CASSPGQGYEQYF
TRBV4-3 | CASSHRSGGAAGELFF
TRBV10-3 | CAISEGLGTGSADTQYF
TRBV6-2/TRBV6-3 | CASSYKSSGGASVNEQFF
TRBV19 | CASSITPGLAGRNEQFF
TRBV18 | CASSPGTGDEQYF
TRBV18 | CASSPPTSGDYNEQFF
TRBV5-4 | CASSPNSGGGYNEQFF
TRBV19 | CASSLRDSLNQPQHF
TRBV2 | CASSEAWVAGAQETQYF
TRBV7-2 | CASSPGQLDGYTF
TRBV4-2 | CASSQEGQGLFSDSNQPQHF
TRBV1 | CTQAKRSYSNQPQHF
TRBV7-2 | CASSSMGDRAGSPLHF
TRBV19 | CASSMGPETGSYEQYF
TRBV5-6 | CASSLGDGNQPQHF
TRBV6-2/TRBV6-3 | CASIPRDRPNTEAFF
TRBV11-3 | CASSLGGVNEQFF
TRBV14 | CASSQDSVFYSYGYTF
TRBV19 | CASSIWTEVPGANVLTF
TRBV5-1 | CASSLVRTNRHSYEQYF
TRBV4-3 | CASSPGTATGYGYTF
TRBV6-2/TRBV6-3 | CASSYETSGGLSTDTQYF
TRBV18 | CASSSVGGPNYEQYF
TRBV6-5 | CASSRGLGEDTQYF
TRBV4-1 | CASSQGQGPGGYGYTF
TRBV5-1 | CASSYGQGASGGNTIYF
TRBV6-2/TRBV6-3 | CASSYPTQTGHSTDTQYF
TRBV11-2 | CASSLDTLNEQFF
TRBV19 | CASSPGDALGSTQYF
TRBV28 | CASRSGTVLYGYTF
TRBV7-9 | CASSGAAAAQETQYF
TRBV4-2 | CASSQEEQATNYGYTF
TRBV2 | CASTGLVGTGELFF
TRBV5-6 | CASSYRDRSNYEQYF
TRBV11-2 | CASSPWTSGGRYNEQFF
TRBV6-6 | CASSLVVNEQFF
TRBV7-8 | CASSLTQLRTGTEAFF
TRBV11-2 | CASSPTGVTAEAFF
TRBV7-2 | CASSLTTGANVLTF